The 2 T cell receptor beta chains in this list originate from one sample, sequenced in a study of Graves' ophthalmopathy and Graves' hyperthyroidism. Transcripts of RNA were the source for amplifying TCR beta CDR3 regions. The first-round RT-PCR employed HTBI primers together with the Qiagen OneStep RT-PCR kit. A multiplex PCR was then performed as the second round. From the multiplex PCR reads, TCRdb called clonotypes with MiXCR, one entry per CDR3 protein. Among around 590,000 distinct CDR3 sequences listed, under 45% were seen once. The sample consisted of peripheral blood or thyroid tissue (not recorded which). The receptors originated from an adult man with Graves' hyperthyroidism.

This clonotype appeared many times. The gene calls are TRBV7-8 and TRBJ1-2; D not certain. The germline gives CDR1 SGHVS, CDR2 FQNEAQ. Trimming stripped 0 bases from V and 7 bases from J, with 12 bases between. The CDR3 extends over 14 amino acids. The CDR3 loop is CASSLALAVSGYTF. The CDR3 nucleotides are TGTGCCAGCAGCTTAGCGCTGGCAGTGAGTGGCTACACCTTC.

V gene TRBV20-1 combines with J gene TRBJ2-7; TRBD2 might be the D (6 bases). The germline gives CDR1 DFQATT, CDR2 SNEGSKA (reference sequence). The CDR3 is 12 residues long. V lost 3 bases to trimming and J lost 3 bases, with 9 bases between them. The CDR3 coding sequence is TGCAGTGCTAGTCTAGCGAGCTACGAGCAGTACTTC. This translates into CSASLASYEQYF.